This TCR beta chain was obtained from a study of T cell changes during pregnancy in multiple sclerosis. The method was immunoSEQ multiplex PCR; TCRdb's version includes in-frame clones alone and lacks a portion of them. The data show about 47,000 clones, over 90% seen once. Germline V gene data show CDR1 as SEHNR and CDR2 as FQNEAQ (reference sequence). This CDR3 region has 13 residues. V was cut by 0 bases and J by 5 bases, with 7 bases left in between. The source is a female donor with multiple sclerosis, enrolled in a pregnancy study. The specimen was peripheral blood, collected after pregnancy. J is TRBJ1-1 and V is TRBV7-9; no firm D call. Here the CDR3 DNA reads TGTGCCAGCAGCTTAGCCGGGTGGACTGAAGCTTTCTTT. Translated: CASSLAGWTEAFF.